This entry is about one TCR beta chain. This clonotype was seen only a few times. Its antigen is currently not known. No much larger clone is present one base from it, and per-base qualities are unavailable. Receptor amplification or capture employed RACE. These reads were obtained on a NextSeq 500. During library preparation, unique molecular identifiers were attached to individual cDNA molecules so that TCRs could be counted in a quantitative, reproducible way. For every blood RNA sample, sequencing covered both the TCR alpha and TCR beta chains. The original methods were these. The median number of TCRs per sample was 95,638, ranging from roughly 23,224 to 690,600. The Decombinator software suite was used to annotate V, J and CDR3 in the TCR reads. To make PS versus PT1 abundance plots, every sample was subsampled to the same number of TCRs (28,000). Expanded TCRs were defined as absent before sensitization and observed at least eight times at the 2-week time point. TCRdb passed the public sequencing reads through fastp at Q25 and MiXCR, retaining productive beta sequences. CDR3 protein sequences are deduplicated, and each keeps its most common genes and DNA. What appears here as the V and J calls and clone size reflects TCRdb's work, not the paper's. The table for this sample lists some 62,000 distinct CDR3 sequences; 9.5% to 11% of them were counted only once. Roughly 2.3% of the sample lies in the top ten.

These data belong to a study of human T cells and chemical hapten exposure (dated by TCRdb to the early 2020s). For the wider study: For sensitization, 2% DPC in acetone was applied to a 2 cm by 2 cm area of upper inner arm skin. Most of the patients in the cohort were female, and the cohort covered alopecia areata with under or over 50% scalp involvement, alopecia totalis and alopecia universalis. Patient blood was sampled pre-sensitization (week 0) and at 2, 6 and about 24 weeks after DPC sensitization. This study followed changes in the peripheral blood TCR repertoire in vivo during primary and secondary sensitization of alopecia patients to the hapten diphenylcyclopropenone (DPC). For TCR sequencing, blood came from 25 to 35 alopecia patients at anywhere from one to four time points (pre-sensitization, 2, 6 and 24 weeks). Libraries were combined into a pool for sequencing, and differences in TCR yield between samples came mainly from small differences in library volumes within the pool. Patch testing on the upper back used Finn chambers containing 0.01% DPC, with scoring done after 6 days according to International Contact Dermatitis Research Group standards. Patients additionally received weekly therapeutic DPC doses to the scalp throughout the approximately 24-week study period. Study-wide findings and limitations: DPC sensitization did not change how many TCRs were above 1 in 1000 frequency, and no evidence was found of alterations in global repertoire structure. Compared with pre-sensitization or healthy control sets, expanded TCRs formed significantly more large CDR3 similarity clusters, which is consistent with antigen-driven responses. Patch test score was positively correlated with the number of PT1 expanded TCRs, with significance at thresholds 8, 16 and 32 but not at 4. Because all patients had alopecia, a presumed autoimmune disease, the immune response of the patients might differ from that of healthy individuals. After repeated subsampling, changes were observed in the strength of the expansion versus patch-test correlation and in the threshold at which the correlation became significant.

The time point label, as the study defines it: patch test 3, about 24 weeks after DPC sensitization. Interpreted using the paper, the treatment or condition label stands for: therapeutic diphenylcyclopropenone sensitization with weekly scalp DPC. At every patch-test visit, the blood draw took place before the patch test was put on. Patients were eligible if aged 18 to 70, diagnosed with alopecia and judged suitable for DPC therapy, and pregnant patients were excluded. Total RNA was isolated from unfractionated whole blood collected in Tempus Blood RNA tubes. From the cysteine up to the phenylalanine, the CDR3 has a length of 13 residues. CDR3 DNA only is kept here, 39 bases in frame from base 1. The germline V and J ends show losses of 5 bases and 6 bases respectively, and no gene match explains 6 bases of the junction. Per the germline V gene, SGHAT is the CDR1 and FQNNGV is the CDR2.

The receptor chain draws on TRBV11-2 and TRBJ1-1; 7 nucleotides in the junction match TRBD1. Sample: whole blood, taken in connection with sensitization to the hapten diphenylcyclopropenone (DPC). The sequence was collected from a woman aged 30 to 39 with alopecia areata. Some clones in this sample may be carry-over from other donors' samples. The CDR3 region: CASSLDRAAEAFF. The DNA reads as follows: TGTGCCAGCAGCCTCGACAGGGCCGCTGAAGCTTTCTTT.